The entry below describes one T cell receptor beta chain. This clonotype was observed at least ten times. Its antigen remains unidentified. Sequence at one end of the junction differs from germline and may be a read error. Library preparation employed multiplex PCR. Sequencing was carried out with an Illumina HiSeq 4000. iRepertoire HTBI primers and Arm-PCR amplification of CDR3 regions were used to construct TCR beta libraries. PCR products were gel purified before sequencing. The published analysis was carried out like this. Across samples, some 62 TRBV and roughly 15 TRBJ segments were identified and used for gene usage analysis of CDR3 amino acid clonotypes. Filtered high-quality paired reads were merged into contigs using COPE and FqMerger. BLAST was used to align contigs to IMGT TRBV, TRBD and TRBJ reference genes, with CDR3 defined following IMGT. Highly expanded clones were defined as clonotypes with a frequency above 0.1%. Repertoire diversity was measured by Shannon entropy, and V-J evenness by the Gini coefficient. Clonotypes shared by more than one individual were considered public. Using fastp at Q25 and MiXCR, TCRdb reprocessed the public reads and kept productive beta chains. Identical CDR3 proteins give one entry, which carries the most common genes and DNA. TCRdb, rather than the study authors, made the V and J calls. This sample lists 410,000 or so distinct CDR3 sequences; about 15% were detected once. Jointly, the top ten make up roughly 17% of the sample.

The data are from a study of regulatory T cells in long-lasting Graves disease (dated by TCRdb to the early 2020s). Regarding the study in general: In the newly diagnosed Graves' disease group, patients had been taking antithyroid drugs for less than 3 months. The study took place in China and was registered as a clinical trial. Persistent Graves' disease patients were compared with newly diagnosed Graves' disease patients by peripheral blood TCR sequencing and RNA sequencing. A total of around 35 samples were covered by TCR sequencing, comprising approximately 13 persistent and around 20 newly diagnosed Graves' disease patients. Beyond this particular receptor, the publication reports: Compared with newly diagnosed patients, persistent Graves' disease patients had lower TCR Shannon entropy and fewer highly expanded clones, which suggests clonal expansion. Because the primary lesion, thyroid tissue, could not be accessed, the study looked at peripheral blood alone. More public clonotypes were shared among persistent patients (fewer than 3,000) than among newly diagnosed patients (roughly 1,000). The authors noted that the small sample size was a limitation that may lower accuracy. Only the TCR beta chain was sequenced and analyzed.

What the time point label conveys for this sample: newly diagnosed GD, antithyroid drugs for less than 3 months. RNA was extracted from PBMCs in TRIzol for both TCR sequencing and RNA sequencing. The diagnosis of Graves' disease followed American Thyroid Association guidelines. Patients were recruited from an endocrinology department in Xi'an, China. From each patient, around 8.3 milliliters of peripheral blood was collected into an EDTA anticoagulant tube. PBMCs were isolated by Ficoll Paque Plus density gradient separation without further T cell sorting. RNA quality was checked with an Agilent 2100 Bioanalyzer and agarose gel, and concentration with a NanoDrop 2000. The sample was also reused in another study, on T cells in Graves' hyperthyroidism and ophthalmopathy. The second study reports: Graves' hyperthyroidism was defined as stable when no progression to ophthalmopathy occurred over 18 months of follow-up. Hyperthyroidism patients were newly diagnosed, with disease duration under 2 months, and aged 18 to 65 years. The study excluded patients with uncontrolled infections, other autoimmune diseases, pregnancy or lactation. Diagnoses relied on clinical symptoms, serum thyroxine and TRAb, thyroid ultrasound and orbital computed tomography. For the first round of RT-PCR on the TCR CDR3, the HTBI primer set was used together with the Qiagen OneStep RT-PCR kit. Most expanded thyroid clonotypes (frequency above 0.001) were also detected in blood, a finding suggesting that blood repertoires may reflect thyroid immune responses. In cross-validation, a model built on a 13 V-J signature told ophthalmopathy apart from stable hyperthyroidism with 87.88% sensitivity and about 81% specificity, and in testing the same model reached 80%/75%. During validation, the model predicted progression to ophthalmopathy a median of about 6.3 months ahead of onset, with roughly 65% sensitivity and 72.22% specificity. TCR V-J signatures able to tell the groups apart were searched for in a discovery cohort of 90 to 100 patients, of whom about 40 had Graves' ophthalmopathy and roughly 57 had stable Graves' hyperthyroidism. An independent validation cohort of 18 to 20 hyperthyroidism patients and approximately 16 patients who later progressed to ophthalmopathy tested prospective prediction of ophthalmopathy. The 90 or so discovery patients were randomly split 7:3 into training and test sets. In addition, the study compared T-cell repertoires in thyroid tissue and in blood from over 5 Graves' hyperthyroidism patients. Following sampling, methimazole starting at 30 mg daily was given to hyperthyroidism patients, and high-dose intravenous methylprednisolone was given to ophthalmopathy patients. The libraries were constructed in a second round of multiplex PCR and then size-selected and purified. The libraries were sequenced on an Illumina HiSeq2000 using paired-end 100 bp reads. SOAPnuke was used to process the raw data, removing reads that contained adapters or uncalled bases, had a mean Phred below 15, or lacked an exact match to the constant primer or identifier. COPE v1.2.5 was used to merge the high-quality paired reads, and each unique nucleotide sequence was defined as a clonotype. MiTCR v1.1 was used to align the clonotypes against IMGT TRBV, TRBD and TRBJ reference segments. The analysis was restricted to V-J combinations with a frequency above 0.0001, which together covered approximately 99% of the repertoires. A TCS score was defined as the ratio of F50 (clonal expansion) to E x V (chaos), with BLOSUM62-based TCRdist applied between CDR3 peptides within each V-J. Welch's t-statistics and random forest reduced roughly 530 V-J features to 13, which were used in a naive Bayes classifier (R e1071). Sample size was not statistically predetermined, and investigators were not blinded to group allocation. According to the paper, TCR Vbeta CDR3 sequencing was carried out on about 140 peripheral blood samples, which came from under 50 ophthalmopathy, around 75 hyperthyroidism and roughly 17 progressor patients.

The sample in question was peripheral blood mononuclear cells (PBMCs), obtained at new diagnosis, from a patient treated with antithyroid drugs. The TCR sequence derives from a woman in her 30s with Graves disease. Donor details come from another sample of the same person, matched by shared clones.

The DNA sequence is given as TGTGCCAGCAACTTACTAGGGCCTACGGGGCAGTTCTTC. Its protein is CASNLLGPTGQFF. The chain is encoded by TRBV7-9 joined to TRBJ2-1; TRBD2 is perhaps the D gene, given 5 matching bases. The germline V gene (reference sequence) specifies SEHNR as CDR1 and FQNEAQ as CDR2. The CDR3 spans 13 residues, from the cysteine through the phenylalanine. Only CDR3 DNA is held: 39 bases, read in frame from base 1.